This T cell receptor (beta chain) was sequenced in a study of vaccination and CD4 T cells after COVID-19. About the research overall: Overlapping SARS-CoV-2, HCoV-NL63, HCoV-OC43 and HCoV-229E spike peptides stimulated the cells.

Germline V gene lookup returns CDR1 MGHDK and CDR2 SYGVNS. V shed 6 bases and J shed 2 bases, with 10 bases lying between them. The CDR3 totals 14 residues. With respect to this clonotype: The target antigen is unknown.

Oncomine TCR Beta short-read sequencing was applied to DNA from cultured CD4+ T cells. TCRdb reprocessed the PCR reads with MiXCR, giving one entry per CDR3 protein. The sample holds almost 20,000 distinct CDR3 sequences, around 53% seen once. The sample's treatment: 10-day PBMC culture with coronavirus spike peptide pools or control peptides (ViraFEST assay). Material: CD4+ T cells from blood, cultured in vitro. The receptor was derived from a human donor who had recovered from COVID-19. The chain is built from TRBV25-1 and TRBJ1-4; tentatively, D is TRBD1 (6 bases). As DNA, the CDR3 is TGTGCCAGCAGCCTAGACAGGACTAATGAAAAACTGTTTTTT. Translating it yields CASSLDRTNEKLFF.